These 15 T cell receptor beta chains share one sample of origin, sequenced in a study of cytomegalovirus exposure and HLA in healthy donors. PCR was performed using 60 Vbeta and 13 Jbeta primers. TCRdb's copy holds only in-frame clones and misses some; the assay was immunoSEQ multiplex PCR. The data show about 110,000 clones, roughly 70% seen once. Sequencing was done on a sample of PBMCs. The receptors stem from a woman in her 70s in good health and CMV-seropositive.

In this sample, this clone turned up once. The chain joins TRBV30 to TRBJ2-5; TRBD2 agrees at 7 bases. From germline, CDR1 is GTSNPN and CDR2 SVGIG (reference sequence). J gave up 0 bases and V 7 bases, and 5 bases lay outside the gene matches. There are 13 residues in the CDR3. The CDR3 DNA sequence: TGTGCCTCTAGCGGACCGTACCAAGAGACCCAGTACTTC. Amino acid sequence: CASSGPYQETQYF.

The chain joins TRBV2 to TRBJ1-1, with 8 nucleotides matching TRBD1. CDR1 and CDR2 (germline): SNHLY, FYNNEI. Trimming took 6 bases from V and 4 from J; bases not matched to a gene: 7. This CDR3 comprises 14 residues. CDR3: CASSRGQAATEAFF. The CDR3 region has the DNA TGTGCCAGCAGCCGGGGACAGGCGGCCACTGAAGCTTTCTTT.

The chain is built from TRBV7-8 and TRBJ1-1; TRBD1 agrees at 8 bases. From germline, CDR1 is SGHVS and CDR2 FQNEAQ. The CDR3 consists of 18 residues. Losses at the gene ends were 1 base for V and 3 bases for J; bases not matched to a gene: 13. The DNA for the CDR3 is TGTGCCAGCAGCTTAGAACGAAGGACAGGGAGAGGATACACTGAAGCTTTCTTT. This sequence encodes CASSLERRTGRGYTEAFF. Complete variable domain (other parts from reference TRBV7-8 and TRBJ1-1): GAGVSQSPRYKVAKRGQDVALRCDPISGHVSLFWYQQALGQGPEFLTYFQNEAQLDKSGLPSDRFFAERPEGSVSTLKIQRTQQEDSAVYLCASSLERRTGRGYTEAFFGQGTRLTVV.

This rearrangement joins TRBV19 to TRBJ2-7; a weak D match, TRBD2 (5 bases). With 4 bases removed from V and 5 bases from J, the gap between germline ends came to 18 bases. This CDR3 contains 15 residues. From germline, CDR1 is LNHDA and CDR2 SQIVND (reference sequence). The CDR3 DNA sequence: TGTGCCAGTAGTAGAGCGGTGCAGTCTTTAAACGAGCAGTACTTC. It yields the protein CASSRAVQSLNEQYF.

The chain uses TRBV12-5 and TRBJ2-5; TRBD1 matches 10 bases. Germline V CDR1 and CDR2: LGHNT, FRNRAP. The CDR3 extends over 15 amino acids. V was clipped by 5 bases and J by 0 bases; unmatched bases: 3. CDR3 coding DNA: TGTGCTAGTGGTCGGGACAGGGGCAACCAAGAGACCCAGTACTTC. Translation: CASGRDRGNQETQYF.

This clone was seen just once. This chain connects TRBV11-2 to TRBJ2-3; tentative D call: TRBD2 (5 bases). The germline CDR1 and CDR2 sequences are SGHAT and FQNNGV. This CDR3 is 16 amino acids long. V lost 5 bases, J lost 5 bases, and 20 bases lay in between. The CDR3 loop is CASSPSGPGRGDTQYF. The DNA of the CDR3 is TGTGCCAGCAGCCCATCGGGCCCCGGCCGGGGAGATACGCAGTATTTT.

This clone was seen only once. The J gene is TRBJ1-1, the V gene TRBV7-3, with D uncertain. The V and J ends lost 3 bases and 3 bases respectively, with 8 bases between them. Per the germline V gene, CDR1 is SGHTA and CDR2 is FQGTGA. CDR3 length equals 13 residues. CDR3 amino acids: CASSLQRDTEAFF. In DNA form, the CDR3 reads TGTGCCAGCAGCTTGCAACGGGACACTGAAGCTTTCTTT.

CDR3 sequence (DNA): TGTGCCAGCAGCTCGGGACAGGTCTATGGCTACACCTTC. Its protein is CASSSGQVYGYTF. The V and J genes are TRBV5-6 and TRBJ1-2; TRBD1 matches at 8 bases. The V segment lost 3 bases and the J segment 4 bases; nucleotides outside the gene matches: 2. The V gene's germline CDR1 is SGHDT and CDR2 YYEEEE. The CDR3 spans 13 residues. The whole variable domain, remainder taken from reference TRBV5-6 and TRBJ1-2, is DAGVTQSPTHLIKTRGQQVTLRCSPKSGHDTVSWYQQALGQGPQFIFQYYEEEERQRGNFPDRFSGHQFPNYSSELNVNALLLGDSALYLCASSSGQVYGYTFGSGTRLTVV.

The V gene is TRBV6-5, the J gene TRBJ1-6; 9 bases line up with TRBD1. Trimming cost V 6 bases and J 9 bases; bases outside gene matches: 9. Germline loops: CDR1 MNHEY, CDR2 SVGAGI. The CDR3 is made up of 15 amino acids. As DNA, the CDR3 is TGTGCCAGCAGCTCTGCGGGACAGGGAAGTTCACCCCTCCACTTT. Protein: CASSSAGQGSSPLHF.

The CDR3 is CASSWGNGATNEKLFF. As DNA, the CDR3 is TGCGCCAGCAGCTGGGGCAATGGTGCAACTAATGAAAAACTGTTTTTT. The chain carries TRBV5-1 and TRBJ1-4, with D maybe TRBD1 (5 bases). Trimming pared 3 bases from V and 0 bases from J, leaving 12 bases between. This CDR3 has 16 residues. CDR1 is SGHRS, CDR2 YFSETQ, per germline. The full variable domain, rest sourced from reference TRBV5-1 and TRBJ1-4, is KAGVTQTPRYLIKTRGQQVTLSCSPISGHRSVSWYQQTPGQGLQFLFEYFSETQRNKGNFPGRFSGRQFSNSRSEMNVSTLELGDSALYLCASSWGNGATNEKLFFGSGTQLSVL.

CDR3 DNA: TGTGCCAGCAGCCCAGGGACTAGCGGGGGACCTCGGGGAGATACGCAGTATTTT. It yields the protein CASSPGTSGGPRGDTQYF. This chain uses TRBV7-9 with TRBJ2-3; TRBD2 agrees at 14 bases. Germline V lookup: CDR1 SEHNR, CDR2 FQNEAQ (reference sequence). J lost 5 bases, V lost 5 bases, and 12 bases had no gene match. This CDR3 region has 18 residues.

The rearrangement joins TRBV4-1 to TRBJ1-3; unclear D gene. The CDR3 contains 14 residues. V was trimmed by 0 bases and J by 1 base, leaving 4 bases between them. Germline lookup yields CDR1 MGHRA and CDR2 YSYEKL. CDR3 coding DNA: TGCGCCAGCAGCCAAGATGCGTCTGGAAACACCATATATTTT. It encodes CASSQDASGNTIYF.

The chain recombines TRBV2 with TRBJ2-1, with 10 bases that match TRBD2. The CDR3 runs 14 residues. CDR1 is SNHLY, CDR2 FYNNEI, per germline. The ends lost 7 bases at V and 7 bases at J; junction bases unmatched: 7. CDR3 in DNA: TGTGCCAGCATTAGGACTAGCGGTGCGAATGAGCAGTTCTTC. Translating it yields CASIRTSGANEQFF.

The CDR3 here is CASSPGFATNEKLFF. The CDR3 DNA is TGTGCCAGCAGTCCAGGATTTGCAACTAATGAAAAACTGTTTTTT. V gene TRBV6-5 combines with J gene TRBJ1-4, with no clear D. Germline V CDR1 and CDR2: MNHEY, SVGAGI. This CDR3 has 15 amino acids. V was cut by 5 bases and J by 0 bases, with 10 bases left in between.

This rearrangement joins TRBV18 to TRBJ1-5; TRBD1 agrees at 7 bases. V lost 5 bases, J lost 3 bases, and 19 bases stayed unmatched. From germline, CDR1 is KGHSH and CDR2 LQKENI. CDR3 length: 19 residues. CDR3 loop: CASSRDRPPTGVPNQPQHF. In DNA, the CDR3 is TGTGCCAGCTCAAGAGACAGACCCCCTACAGGGGTTCCCAATCAGCCCCAGCATTTT.